The clone carrying this TCR beta chain was counted a few times. The antigen is undetermined. The CDR3 is 15 residues long. CDR1 GTSNPN and CDR2 SVGIG come from the germline V gene (reference sequence). Trimming shortened V by 2 bases and J by 3 bases, and 13 bases separated the two germline ends. Primers: 60 Vbeta forward and 13 Jbeta reverse. TCRdb's table, derived via immunoSEQ multiplex PCR, lists solely in-frame clones and lacks some. The sample holds 150,000 or so clones, around 80% seen once. The source of the sample is a study of cytomegalovirus exposure and HLA in healthy donors. Whole-study findings and limits: Prior analysis indicated that the majority of TCR beta V segments exhibited productivity approximately 87% or approximately 30% of the time.

Each donor's status was that of a healthy bone marrow donor. Sample: PBMCs. The receptor was isolated from a woman in her forties or fifties in good health and CMV-seropositive. The rearrangement uses TRBV30 and TRBJ2-2, with D possibly matching TRBD1 (5 bases). The CDR3 DNA reads as TGTGCCTGGAGTCCCATCGACAGTTACACCGGGGAGCTGTTTTTT. It encodes CAWSPIDSYTGELFF.